Below are 13 T cell receptor beta chains sequenced from a single sample in a study of shared clonotypes between healthy human individuals. Data came from immunoSEQ multiplex PCR; TCRdb stores just in-frame clones and leaves some out. The sample carries 2.5 million or so clones, around nine tenths recorded once. Material: naive CD4+ T cells sorted from blood. The subset was: CD45RA+ positively selected. The receptors shown here come from a young man in good health.

The rearrangement joins TRBV5-6 to TRBJ2-1, with TRBD2 matching 11 bases. This CDR3 has 15 residues. Germline assignment: CDR1 SGHDT and CDR2 YYEEEE. J gave up 6 bases and V 5 bases, and 7 bases lay outside the gene matches. CDR3: CASRWASGRSNEQFF. The CDR3, as DNA: TGTGCCAGCAGGTGGGCTAGCGGGAGGAGCAATGAGCAGTTCTTC.

The rearrangement links TRBV10-1 to TRBJ2-1; 7 bases align to TRBD2. Germline CDR1 and CDR2: WNHNN and SYGVQD (reference sequence). This CDR3 spans 15 amino acids. Trimming removed 3 bases from V and 7 bases from J; junction bases left unmatched: 9. The CDR3, as DNA: TGCGCCAGCAGTGATTCAAGCGGGATTAGGAATGAGCAGTTCTTC. It codes for CASSDSSGIRNEQFF.

Concerning this clone: Other DNA sequences in the sample encode the same CDR3. CDR3 loop: CASSELRGPYEQYF. In nucleotides, the CDR3 is TGTGCCAGCAGTGAATTGCGGGGCCCCTACGAGCAGTACTTC. The V gene is TRBV6-1, the J gene TRBJ2-7; the D gene is possibly TRBD2 (6 bases). Trimming left V 2 bases short and J 2 bases short, with 10 bases between. Germline V lookup: CDR1 MNHNS, CDR2 SASEGT. This CDR3 has 14 residues.

This clone has just one count. The chain employs TRBV5-4 and TRBJ2-1; TRBD2 matches 7 bases. The CDR3 is made up of 16 amino acids. V lost 4 bases and J lost 7; bases outside the gene matches: 14. Germline loops: CDR1 SGHNT, CDR2 YYREEE (reference sequence). CDR3 protein: CASSPGPRESRNEQFF. CDR3 nucleotides: TGTGCCAGCAGCCCGGGTCCGCGGGAGTCCAGGAATGAGCAGTTCTTC.

The CDR3 DNA reads TGTGCCAGCAGTTACCCGCCAGGAGGAAACACCATATATTTT. This translates into CASSYPPGGNTIYF. The rearrangement links TRBV6-7 to TRBJ1-3, with unresolved D. TRBV6-7 is an ORF; its function is uncertain. There are 14 residues in the CDR3. V was shortened by 2 bases and J by 4 bases, with 9 bases between the two germline ends.

The CDR3 is CASSPTRSFSPDTQYF. The CDR3 DNA reads as TGTGCCAGCAGCCCGACTCGAAGCTTCTCACCAGATACGCAGTATTTT. The chain recombines TRBV9 with TRBJ2-3; D unresolved. Germline CDR1 SGDLS, CDR2 YYNGEE. Trimming left V 4 bases short and J 4 bases short, with 19 bases between. CDR3 size: 16 residues. The complete variable domain, with remaining parts taken from reference TRBV9 and TRBJ2-3, reads DSGVTQTPKHLITATGQRVTLRCSPRSGDLSVYWYQQSLDQGLQFLIQYYNGEERAKGNILERFSAQQFPDLHSELNLSSLELGDSALYFCASSPTRSFSPDTQYFGPGTRLTVL.

The V gene is TRBV7-9, the J gene TRBJ2-3; D is unresolved. The V gene's germline CDR1 is SEHNR and CDR2 FQNEAQ (reference sequence). The CDR3 runs to 14 residues. V was pared by 0 bases and J by 4 bases, with 8 bases between. The CDR3 here is CASSLAGSADTQYF. CDR3 nucleotides: TGTGCCAGCAGCTTAGCGGGTAGTGCAGATACGCAGTATTTT.

V gene TRBV4-3 combines with J gene TRBJ1-4, with D maybe TRBD1 (6 bases). This CDR3 spans 16 amino acids. V gave up 4 bases and J gave up 8 bases, with 20 bases separating them. Germline values: CDR1 LGHNA, CDR2 YSLEER. CDR3 amino acids: CASSRNYRALEEKLFF. CDR3 sequence (DNA): TGCGCCAGCAGCCGAAATTACAGGGCCCTGGAAGAAAAACTGTTTTTT.

The chain joins TRBV7-6 to TRBJ2-3, with TRBD2 identical over 13 bases. V was pared by 11 bases and J by 0 bases, with 20 bases of the junction left unmatched. CDR3 length: 20 amino acids. The germline gives CDR1 SGHVS, CDR2 FNYEAQ. In nucleotides, the CDR3 is TGTGCCGCAGGGGGACTAGCGGGACCGTCCCTACAATCTAGCACAGATACGCAGTATTTT. As protein: CAAGGLAGPSLQSSTDTQYF.

This chain links TRBV5-1 with TRBJ2-1, with D perhaps given as TRBD1 or TRBD2 (5 bases each). The germline CDR1 and CDR2 sequences are SGHRS and YFSETQ. The CDR3 extends over 17 amino acids. The germline V and J ends were trimmed by 0 bases and 9 bases, with 22 bases remaining between them. CDR3 nucleotide sequence: TGCGCCAGCAGCTTGGCAATCTCCGGGGTACAGGACGGTGAGCAGTTCTTC. Translated, it gives CASSLAISGVQDGEQFF. Using reference TRBV5-1 and TRBJ2-1 for the parts outside the CDR3, the full variable domain is KAGVTQTPRYLIKTRGQQVTLSCSPISGHRSVSWYQQTPGQGLQFLFEYFSETQRNKGNFPGRFSGRQFSNSRSEMNVSTLELGDSALYLCASSLAISGVQDGEQFFGPGTRLTVL.

This chain joins TRBV18 and TRBJ1-2; D call uncertain. Germline CDR1 is KGHSH and CDR2 is LQKENI. V was trimmed by 0 bases and J by 2 bases, leaving 7 bases between them. The CDR3 spans 14 residues. The CDR3 loop is CASSPPVRNYGYTF. CDR3 bases: TGTGCCAGCTCACCACCCGTACGGAACTATGGCTACACCTTC.

V and J are TRBV4-3 and TRBJ2-3; the match to TRBD2 covers 13 bases. The V and J ends lost 1 base and 0 bases, in that order; junction bases with no gene match: 7. Germline lookup yields CDR1 LGHNA and CDR2 YSLEER. The CDR3 spans 19 residues. The CDR3 nucleotides are TGCGCCAGCAGCCAAGGACTAGCGGGAGGACAAACAAGCACAGATACGCAGTATTTT. Translation gives CASSQGLAGGQTSTDTQYF.

The chain couples TRBV30 to TRBJ1-2; D is ambiguous. This CDR3 spans 13 amino acids. Trimming pared 3 bases from V and 4 bases from J, leaving 12 bases between. Germline V gene lookup returns CDR1 GTSNPN and CDR2 SVGIG (reference sequence). The chain's CDR3 is CAWSTGSSYGYTF. The DNA for the CDR3 is TGTGCCTGGAGCACCGGGAGTAGCTATGGCTACACCTTC. Using reference TRBV30 and TRBJ1-2 for the parts outside the CDR3, the full variable domain is SQTIHQWPATLVQPVGSPLSLECTVEGTSNPNLYWYRQAAGRGLQLLFYSVGIGQISSEVPQNLSASRPQDRQFILSSKKLLLSDSGFYLCAWSTGSSYGYTFGSGTRLTVV.